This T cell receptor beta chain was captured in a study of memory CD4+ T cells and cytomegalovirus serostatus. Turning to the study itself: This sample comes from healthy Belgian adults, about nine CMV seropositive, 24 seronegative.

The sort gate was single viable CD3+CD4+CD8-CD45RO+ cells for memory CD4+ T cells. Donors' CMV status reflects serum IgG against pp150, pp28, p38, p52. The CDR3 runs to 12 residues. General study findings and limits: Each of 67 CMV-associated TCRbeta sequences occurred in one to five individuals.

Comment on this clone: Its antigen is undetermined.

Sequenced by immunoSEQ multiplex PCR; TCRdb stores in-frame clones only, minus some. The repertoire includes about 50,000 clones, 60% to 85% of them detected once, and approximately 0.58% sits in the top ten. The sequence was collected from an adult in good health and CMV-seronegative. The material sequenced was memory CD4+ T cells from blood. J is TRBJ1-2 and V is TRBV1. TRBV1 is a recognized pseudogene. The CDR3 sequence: CTSSQDPRGYTF. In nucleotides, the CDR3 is TGCACCAGCAGCCAGGACCCGCGGGGCTACACCTTC.